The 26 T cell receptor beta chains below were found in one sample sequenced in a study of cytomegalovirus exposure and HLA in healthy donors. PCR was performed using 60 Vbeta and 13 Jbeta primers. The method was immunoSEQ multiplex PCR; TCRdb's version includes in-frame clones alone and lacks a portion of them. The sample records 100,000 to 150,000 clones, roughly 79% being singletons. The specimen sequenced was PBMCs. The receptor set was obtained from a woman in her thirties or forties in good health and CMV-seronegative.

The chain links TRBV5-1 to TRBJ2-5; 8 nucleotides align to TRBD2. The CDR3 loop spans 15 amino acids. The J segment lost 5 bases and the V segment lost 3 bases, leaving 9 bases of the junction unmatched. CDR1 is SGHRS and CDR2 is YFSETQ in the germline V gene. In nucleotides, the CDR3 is TGCGCCAGCAGCTCGAAACGGGGGGGCGTTGAGACCCAGTACTTC. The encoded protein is CASSSKRGGVETQYF.

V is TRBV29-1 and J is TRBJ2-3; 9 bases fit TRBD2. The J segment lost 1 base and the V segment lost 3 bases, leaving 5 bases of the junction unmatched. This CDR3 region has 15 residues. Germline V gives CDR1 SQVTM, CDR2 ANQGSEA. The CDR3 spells CSVEPRGGRTDTQYF. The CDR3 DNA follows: TGCAGCGTTGAGCCGCGGGGGGGACGCACAGATACGCAGTATTTT.

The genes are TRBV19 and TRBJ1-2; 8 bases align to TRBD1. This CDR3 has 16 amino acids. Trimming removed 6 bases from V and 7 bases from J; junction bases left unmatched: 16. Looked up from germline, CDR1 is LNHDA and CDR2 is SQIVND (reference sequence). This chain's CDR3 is CASRIGTGSILGGYTF. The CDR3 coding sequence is TGTGCCAGTAGAATCGGGACAGGCTCCATACTGGGTGGCTACACCTTC.

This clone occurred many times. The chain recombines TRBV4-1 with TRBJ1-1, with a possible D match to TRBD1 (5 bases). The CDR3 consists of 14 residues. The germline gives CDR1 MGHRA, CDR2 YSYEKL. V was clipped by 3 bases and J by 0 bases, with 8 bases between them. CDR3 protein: CASSHGAVNTEAFF. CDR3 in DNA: TGCGCCAGCAGCCATGGGGCGGTGAACACTGAAGCTTTCTTT.

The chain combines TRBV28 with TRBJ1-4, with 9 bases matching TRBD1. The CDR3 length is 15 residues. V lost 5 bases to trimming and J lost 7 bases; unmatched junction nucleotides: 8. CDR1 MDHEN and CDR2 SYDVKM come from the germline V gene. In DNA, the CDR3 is TGTGCCAGCAGTCTTCCCAGGGGACAGGGTGAAAAACTGTTTTTT. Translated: CASSLPRGQGEKLFF.

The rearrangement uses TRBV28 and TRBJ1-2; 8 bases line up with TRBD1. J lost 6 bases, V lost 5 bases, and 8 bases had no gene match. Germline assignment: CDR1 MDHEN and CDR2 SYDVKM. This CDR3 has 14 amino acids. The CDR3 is CASSQTGGRHGYTF. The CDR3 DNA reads TGTGCCAGCAGTCAAACAGGGGGTCGACATGGCTACACCTTC.

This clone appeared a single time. DNA for the CDR3: TGTGCCAGCAGTTCCCCCCCCGAGGGTACAGATACGCAGTATTTT. Its translation is CASSSPPEGTDTQYF. J is TRBJ2-3 and V is TRBV27; possibly TRBD2 for D (5 bases). With 4 bases removed from V and 3 bases from J, the gap between germline ends came to 14 bases. The CDR3 loop spans 15 amino acids. In germline, CDR1 is MNHEY, CDR2 SMNVEV (reference sequence).

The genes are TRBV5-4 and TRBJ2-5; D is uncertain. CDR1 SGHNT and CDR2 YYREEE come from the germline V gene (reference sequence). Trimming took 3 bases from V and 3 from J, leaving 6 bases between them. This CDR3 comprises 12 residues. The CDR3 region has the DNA TGTGCCAGCAGCTGGCCAGAAGAGACCCAGTACTTC. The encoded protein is CASSWPEETQYF.

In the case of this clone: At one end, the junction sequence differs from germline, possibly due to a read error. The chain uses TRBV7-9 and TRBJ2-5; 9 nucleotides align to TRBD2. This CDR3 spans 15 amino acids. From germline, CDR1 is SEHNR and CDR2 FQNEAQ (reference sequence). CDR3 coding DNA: TGTTCCAGCGAGGCGGGGGGGATGTACCAAGAGACCCAGTACTTC. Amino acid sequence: CSSEAGGMYQETQYF. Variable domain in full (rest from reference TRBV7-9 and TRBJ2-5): DTGVSQNPRHKITKRGQNVTFRCDPISEHNRLYWYRQTLGQGPEFLTYFQNEAQLEKSRLLSDRFSAERPKGSFSTLEIQRTEQGDSAMYLCSSEAGGMYQETQYFGPGTRLLVL.

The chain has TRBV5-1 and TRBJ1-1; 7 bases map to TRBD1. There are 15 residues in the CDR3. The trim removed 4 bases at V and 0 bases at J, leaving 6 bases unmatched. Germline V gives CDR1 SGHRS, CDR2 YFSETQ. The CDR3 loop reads CASSPQGHLNTEAFF. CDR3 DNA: TGCGCCAGCAGCCCACAGGGGCACCTGAACACTGAAGCTTTCTTT.

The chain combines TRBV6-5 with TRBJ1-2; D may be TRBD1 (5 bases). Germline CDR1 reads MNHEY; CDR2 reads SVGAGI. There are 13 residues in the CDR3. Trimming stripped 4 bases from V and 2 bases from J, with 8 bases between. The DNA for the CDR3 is TGTGCCAGCAGTTCGACAGCAAACTATGGCTACACCTTC. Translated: CASSSTANYGYTF.

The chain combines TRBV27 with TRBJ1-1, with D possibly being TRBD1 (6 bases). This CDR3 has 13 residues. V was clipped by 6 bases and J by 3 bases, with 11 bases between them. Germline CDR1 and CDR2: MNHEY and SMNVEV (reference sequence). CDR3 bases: TGTGCCAGCAGCCTGACAGGTTACACTGAAGCTTTCTTT. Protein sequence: CASSLTGYTEAFF.

The CDR3 loop is CASRPVGRVSYEQYF. CDR3 DNA: TGTGCCAGCAGACCCGTGGGCAGGGTGTCCTACGAGCAGTACTTC. The V gene is TRBV27, the J gene TRBJ2-7, with D possibly being TRBD1 (5 bases). The CDR3 spans 15 residues. Trimming removed 6 bases from V and 1 base from J, with 16 bases in between. Germline CDR1 is MNHEY and CDR2 is SMNVEV (reference sequence).

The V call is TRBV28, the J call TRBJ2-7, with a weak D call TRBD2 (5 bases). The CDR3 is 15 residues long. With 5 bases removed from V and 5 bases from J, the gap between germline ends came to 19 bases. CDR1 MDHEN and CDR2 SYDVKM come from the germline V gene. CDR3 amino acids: CASSKWETFRDEQYF. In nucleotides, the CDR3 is TGTGCCAGCAGTAAATGGGAGACTTTTCGGGACGAGCAGTACTTC.

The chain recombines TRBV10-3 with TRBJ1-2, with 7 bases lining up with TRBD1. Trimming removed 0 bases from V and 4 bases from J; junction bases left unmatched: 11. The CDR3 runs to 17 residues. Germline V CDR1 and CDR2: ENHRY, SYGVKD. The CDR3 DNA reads TGTGCCATCAGTGAGTCTGCGACAGGGCTTTCGGGCTATGGCTACACCTTC. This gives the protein CAISESATGLSGYGYTF.

DNA of the CDR3: TGCAGCGTGGAGGGACTAGCGGAAGAGACCCAGTACTTC. Encoded protein: CSVEGLAEETQYF. The J gene is TRBJ2-5, the V gene TRBV29-1; TRBD2 agrees at 11 bases. V dropped 6 bases and J dropped 3; count of bases not matched to a gene: 3. CDR1 and CDR2 (germline): SQVTM, ANQGSEA. There are 13 residues in the CDR3. Together with reference TRBV29-1 and TRBJ2-5, the CDR3 gives the full variable domain: SAVISQKPSRDICQRGTSLTIQCQVDSQVTMMFWYRQQPGQSLTLIATANQGSEATYESGFVIDKFPISRPNLTFSTLTVSNMSPEDSSIYLCSVEGLAEETQYFGPGTRLLVL.

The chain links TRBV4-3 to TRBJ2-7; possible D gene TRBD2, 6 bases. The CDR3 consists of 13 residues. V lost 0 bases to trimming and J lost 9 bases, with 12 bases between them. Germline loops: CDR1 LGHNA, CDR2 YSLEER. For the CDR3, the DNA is TGCGCCAGCAGCCAAGACACCGACGGGGGGCAGTACTTC. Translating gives CASSQDTDGGQYF.

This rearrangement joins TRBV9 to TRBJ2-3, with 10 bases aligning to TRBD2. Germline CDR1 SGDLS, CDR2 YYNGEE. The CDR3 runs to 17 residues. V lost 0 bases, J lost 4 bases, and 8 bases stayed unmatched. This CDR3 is CASSVEGSGGFPDTQYF. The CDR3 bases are TGTGCCAGCAGCGTAGAGGGTAGCGGGGGGTTTCCAGATACGCAGTATTTT. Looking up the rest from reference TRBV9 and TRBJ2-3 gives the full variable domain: DSGVTQTPKHLITATGQRVTLRCSPRSGDLSVYWYQQSLDQGLQFLIQYYNGEERAKGNILERFSAQQFPDLHSELNLSSLELGDSALYFCASSVEGSGGFPDTQYFGPGTRLTVL.

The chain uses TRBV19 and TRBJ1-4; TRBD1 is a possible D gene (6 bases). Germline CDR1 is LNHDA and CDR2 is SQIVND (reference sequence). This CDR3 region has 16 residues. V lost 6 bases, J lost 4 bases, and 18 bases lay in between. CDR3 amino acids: CASRRGAGANNEKLFF. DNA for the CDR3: TGTGCCAGTAGACGGGGGGCCGGGGCAAATAATGAAAAACTGTTTTTT.

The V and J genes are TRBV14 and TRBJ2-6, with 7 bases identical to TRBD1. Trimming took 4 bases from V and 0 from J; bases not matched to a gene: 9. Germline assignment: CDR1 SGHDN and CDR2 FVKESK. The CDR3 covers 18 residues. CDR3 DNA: TGTGCCAGCAGCCCCTGGACAGGAGGCCGCTCTGGGGCCAACGTCCTGACTTTC. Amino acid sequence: CASSPWTGGRSGANVLTF.

CDR3 residues: CAWSAGTGFGYTF. Here the CDR3 DNA reads TGTGCCTGGAGTGCCGGGACAGGGTTTGGCTACACCTTC. The chain couples TRBV30 to TRBJ1-2, with TRBD1 matching 9 bases. J gave up 7 bases and V 1 base, and 4 bases lay outside the gene matches. This CDR3 is built from 13 residues. In germline, CDR1 is GTSNPN, CDR2 SVGIG (reference sequence). Using reference TRBV30 and TRBJ1-2 for the parts outside the CDR3, the full variable domain is SQTIHQWPATLVQPVGSPLSLECTVEGTSNPNLYWYRQAAGRGLQLLFYSVGIGQISSEVPQNLSASRPQDRQFILSSKKLLLSDSGFYLCAWSAGTGFGYTFGSGTRLTVV.

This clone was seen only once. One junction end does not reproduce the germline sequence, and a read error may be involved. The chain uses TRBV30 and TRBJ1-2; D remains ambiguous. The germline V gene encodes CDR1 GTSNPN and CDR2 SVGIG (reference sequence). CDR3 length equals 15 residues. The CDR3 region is CAWSPPLDPNYGYTF. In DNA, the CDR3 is TGTGCCTGGAGTCCGCCCCTAGACCCTAATTATGGCTACACCTTC.

CDR3 bases: TGTGCCAGCAGCGTCGACAGGGGACAAAACACCGGGGAGCTGTTTTTT. It translates to CASSVDRGQNTGELFF. V usage is TRBV13 and J usage is TRBJ2-2, with 8 bases aligning to TRBD1. The trim removed 5 bases at V and 2 bases at J, leaving 7 bases unmatched. Germline-derived CDR1 and CDR2 are PRHDT and FYEKMQ (reference sequence). CDR3 size: 16 residues.

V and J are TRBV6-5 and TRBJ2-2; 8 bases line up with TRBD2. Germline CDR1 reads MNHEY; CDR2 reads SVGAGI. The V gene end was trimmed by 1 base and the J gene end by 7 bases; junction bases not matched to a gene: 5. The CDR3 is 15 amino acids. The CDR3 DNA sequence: TGTGCCAGCAGTTACTTTGGACTAGCCCTCGGGGAGCTGTTTTTT. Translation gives CASSYFGLALGELFF.

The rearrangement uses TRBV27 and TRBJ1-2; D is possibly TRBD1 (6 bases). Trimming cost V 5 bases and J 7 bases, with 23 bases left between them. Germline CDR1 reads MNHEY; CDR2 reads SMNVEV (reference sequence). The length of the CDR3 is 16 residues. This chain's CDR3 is CASSLILGTSIVGYTF. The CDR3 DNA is TGTGCCAGCAGTCTAATCCTCGGGACATCCATAGTTGGCTACACCTTC.

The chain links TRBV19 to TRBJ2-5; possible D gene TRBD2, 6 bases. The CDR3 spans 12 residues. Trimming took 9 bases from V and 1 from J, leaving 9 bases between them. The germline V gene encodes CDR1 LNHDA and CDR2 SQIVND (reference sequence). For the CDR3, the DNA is TGTGCCAGCGCGGGGCTCCAAGAGACCCAGTACTTC. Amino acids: CASAGLQETQYF.